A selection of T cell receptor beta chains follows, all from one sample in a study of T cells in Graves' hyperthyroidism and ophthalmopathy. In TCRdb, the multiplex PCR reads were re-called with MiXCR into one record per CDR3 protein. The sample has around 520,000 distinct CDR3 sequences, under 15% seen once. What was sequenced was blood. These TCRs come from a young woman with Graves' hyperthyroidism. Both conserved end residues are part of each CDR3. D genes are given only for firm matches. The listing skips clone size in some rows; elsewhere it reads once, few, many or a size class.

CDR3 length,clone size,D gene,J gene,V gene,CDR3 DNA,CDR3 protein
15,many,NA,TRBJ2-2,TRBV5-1,TGCGCCAGCAGACCCGGGACCTCCAACACCGGGGAGCTGTTTTTT,CASRPGTSNTGELFF
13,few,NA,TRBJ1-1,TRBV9,TGTGCCAGCAGCGTAGCCAGAGAGAGTGAAGCTTTCTTT,CASSVARESEAFF
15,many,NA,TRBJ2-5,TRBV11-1,TGTGCCAGCAGCTTTTCGGACAGACCTCAAGAGACCCAGTACTTC,CASSFSDRPQETQYF
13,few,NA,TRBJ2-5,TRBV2,TGTGCCAGCAGTGATCTGGGAGTGGAGACCCAGTACTTC,CASSDLGVETQYF
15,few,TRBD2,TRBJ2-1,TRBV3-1,TGTGCCAGCAATTTTGCGGGAGGGCGGGGAAATGAGCAGTTCTTC,CASNFAGGRGNEQFF
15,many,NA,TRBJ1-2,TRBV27,TGTGCCACTAAAACAAAACAGGGAGCTAACTATGGCTACACCTTC,CATKTKQGANYGYTF
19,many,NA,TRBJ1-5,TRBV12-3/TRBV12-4,TGTGCCAGCAGTTTTCGGGGTGCAGGGATGGGTTATAGCAATCAGCCCCAGCATTTT,CASSFRGAGMGYSNQPQHF
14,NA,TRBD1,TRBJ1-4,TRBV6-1,TGTGCCAGCAGGGAACAGGGGATGACGGAAAAACTGTTTTTT,CASREQGMTEKLFF
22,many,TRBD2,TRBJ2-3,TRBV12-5,TGTGCTAGTGGTTTCAGGTTTGGGCTAGCGGGAGGGAGGGGGTCTAGCACAGATACGCAGTATTTT,CASGFRFGLAGGRGSSTDTQYF
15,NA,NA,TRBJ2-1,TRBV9,TGTGCCAGCAGCCCGACCACGGCGGCCCCAGCTGAGCAGTTCTTC,CASSPTTAAPAEQFF
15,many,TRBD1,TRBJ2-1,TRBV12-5,TGTGCTAGTGGTTTGGGACAGGGCCACGTCAATGAGCAGTTCTTC,CASGLGQGHVNEQFF
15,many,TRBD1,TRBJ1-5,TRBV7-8,TGTGCCAGCAGCACTTCAGGGGGCGGGGGTAAGCCCCAGCATTTT,CASSTSGGGGKPQHF
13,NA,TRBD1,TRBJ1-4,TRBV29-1,TGCAGCGTTGCACAGGGGGATAATGAAAAACTGTTTTTT,CSVAQGDNEKLFF
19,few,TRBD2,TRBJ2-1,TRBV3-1,TGTGCCAGCAGCCAAGGACTAGCGGGAGTGGTAGCGTCCTACAATGAGCAGTTCTTC,CASSQGLAGVVASYNEQFF
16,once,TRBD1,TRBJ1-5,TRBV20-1,TGCAGTGCTAGGACGGACAGGGGAGGGAGCAATCAGCCCCAGCATTTT,CSARTDRGGSNQPQHF
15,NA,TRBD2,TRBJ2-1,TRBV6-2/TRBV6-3,TGTGCCAGCAGTTATTCGTCTAGCGGGTTTAGTGAGCAGTCCTTC,CASSYSSSGFSEQSF
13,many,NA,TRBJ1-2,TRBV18,TGTGCCAGCTCACCTGTTAGGAACTATGGCTACACCTTC,CASSPVRNYGYTF
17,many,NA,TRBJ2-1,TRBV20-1,TGCAGTGCTAGGTCTCGGTGGGGACTGCGCTCCTACAATGAGCAGTTCTTC,CSARSRWGLRSYNEQFF
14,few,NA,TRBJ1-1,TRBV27,TGTGTCAGCAGTTCAGTCCAGATGAACACTGAAGCTTTCTTT,CVSSSVQMNTEAFF
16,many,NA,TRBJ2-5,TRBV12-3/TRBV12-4,TGTGCCAGCAGTTGGGGTAGCGCCAATCCGGGGGAGACCCAGTACTTC,CASSWGSANPGETQYF
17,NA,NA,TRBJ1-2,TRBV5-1,TGCGCCAGCAGCTTGACGGGGTCGGGCAGTAATAAAAATGGCTACACCTTC,CASSLTGSGSNKNGYTF
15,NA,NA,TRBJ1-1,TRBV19,TGTGCCAGTAGTATAGCGGGGGGCAGAGGCACTGAAGCTTTCTTT,CASSIAGGRGTEAFF